These 30 T cell receptor beta chains share one sample of origin, sequenced in a study of blood T cell repertoires in COVID-19. Data came from immunoSEQ multiplex PCR; TCRdb stores just in-frame clones and leaves some out. The data contain around 400,000 clones, over 80% of them singletons. The source material was PBMCs or T cells enriched from blood (not recorded which). Every receptor here comes from a woman in her 50s who had recovered from COVID-19.

The chain couples TRBV19 to TRBJ1-2; possibly TRBD1 for D (5 bases). V was clipped by 4 bases and J by 6 bases, with 9 bases between them. CDR1 is LNHDA, CDR2 SQIVND, per germline (reference sequence). CDR3 length equals 12 residues. The CDR3 sequence is CASSTGMDGYTF. In nucleotides, the CDR3 is TGTGCCAGTAGTACAGGGATGGATGGCTACACCTTC. The whole variable domain, filled in from reference TRBV19 and TRBJ1-2, reads DGGITQSPKYLFRKEGQNVTLSCEQNLNHDAMYWYRQDPGQGLRLIYYSQIVNDFQKGDIAEGYSVSREKKESFPLTVTSAQKNPTAFYLCASSTGMDGYTFGSGTRLTVV.

The chain uses TRBV12-3 or TRBV12-4 and TRBJ1-1; weak D call: TRBD1 (6 bases). CDR3 length: 12 residues. Trimming cost V 6 bases and J 4 bases, with 9 bases left between them. The CDR3 here is CASRRQVTEAFF. CDR3 DNA: TGTGCCAGCAGGAGACAGGTCACTGAAGCTTTCTTT.

The chain recombines TRBV4-2 with TRBJ1-5; 7 bases are shared with TRBD1. This CDR3 is built from 15 residues. Per the germline V gene, CDR1 is LGHNA and CDR2 is YNFKEQ. The V and J ends lost 2 bases and 6 bases, in that order; junction bases with no gene match: 7. The CDR3, as DNA: TGTGCCAGCAGCCAACCCGGGGGGGACAGTCAGCCCCAGCATTTT. Its protein is CASSQPGGDSQPQHF.

This sequence joins TRBV7-9 and TRBJ2-5; D gene uncertain. With 4 bases removed from V and 3 bases from J, the gap between germline ends came to 18 bases. CDR1 SEHNR and CDR2 FQNEAQ come from the germline V gene (reference sequence). This CDR3 comprises 16 residues. CDR3: CASSSQSDRFKETQYF. In nucleotides, the CDR3 is TGTGCCAGCAGCTCGCAGTCTGATCGCTTTAAAGAGACCCAGTACTTC.

This clone was observed a few times. This chain joins TRBV5-5 and TRBJ1-5, with D possibly TRBD1 on 5 matching bases. Looked up from germline, CDR1 is SGHKS and CDR2 is YYEKEE (reference sequence). This CDR3 spans 15 amino acids. V lost 0 bases and J 6 bases, leaving 13 bases between the germline ends. The CDR3 is CASSLVVGGIQPQHF. DNA of the CDR3: TGTGCCAGCAGCTTGGTTGTGGGGGGTATTCAGCCCCAGCATTTT. Together with reference TRBV5-5 and TRBJ1-5, the CDR3 gives the full variable domain: DAGVTQSPTHLIKTRGQQVTLRCSPISGHKSVSWYQQVLGQGPQFIFQYYEKEERGRGNFPDRFSARQFPNYSSELNVNALLLGDSALYLCASSLVVGGIQPQHFGDGTRLSIL.

The rearrangement uses TRBV9 and TRBJ1-2; maybe TRBD1 (5 bases). The CDR3 length is 20 residues. The germline V gene has CDR1 SGDLS and CDR2 YYNGEE. V was trimmed by 0 bases and J by 4 bases, leaving 28 bases between them. CDR3 residues: CASSVEEWGGWQGSSYGYTF. The CDR3 DNA sequence: TGTGCCAGCAGCGTAGAGGAATGGGGAGGCTGGCAGGGCTCTTCCTATGGCTACACCTTC.

The rearrangement joins TRBV30 to TRBJ2-7, with D possibly being TRBD1 (5 bases). The CDR3 runs 13 residues. Germline-derived CDR1 and CDR2 are GTSNPN and SVGIG (reference sequence). Trimming removed 0 bases from V and 3 bases from J, with 9 bases in between. The chain's CDR3 is CAWSVGASYEQYF. The CDR3 region has the DNA TGTGCCTGGAGTGTTGGGGCCAGCTACGAGCAGTACTTC.

The chain carries TRBV6-6 and TRBJ2-2, with 7 bases matching TRBD1. J gave up 1 base and V 6 bases, and 5 bases lay outside the gene matches. Germline V lookup: CDR1 MNHNY, CDR2 SVGAGI (reference sequence). This CDR3 is 15 amino acids long. The chain's CDR3 is CASSPRTGNTGELFF. The CDR3 coding sequence is TGTGCCAGCAGCCCGCGGACAGGGAACACCGGGGAGCTGTTTTTT.

The chain recombines TRBV30 with TRBJ1-1, with D possibly being TRBD1 (6 bases). The germline CDR1 and CDR2 sequences are GTSNPN and SVGIG (reference sequence). The CDR3 is made up of 12 amino acids. CDR3 sequence: CSSVTGYTEAFF. Written as DNA, the CDR3 is TGTTCGTCCGTAACAGGGTATACTGAAGCTTTCTTT.

This clone was seen a single time. The chain's CDR3 is CASSVDSAGIPYEQYF. CDR3 sequence (DNA): TGTGCCAGCAGCGTTGACTCAGCGGGGATCCCCTACGAGCAGTACTTC. V usage is TRBV7-2 and J usage is TRBJ2-7, with 7 bases lining up with TRBD2. V lost 5 bases, J lost 2 bases, and 12 bases stayed unmatched. CDR1 SGHTA and CDR2 FQGNSA come from the germline V gene. There are 16 residues in the CDR3.

This chain uses TRBV7-8 with TRBJ1-2; D is uncertain. Germline V lookup: CDR1 SGHVS, CDR2 FQNEAQ. The length of the CDR3 is 12 residues. V lost 5 bases and J 7 bases, leaving 11 bases between the germline ends. CDR3 nucleotides: TGTGCCAGCAGCCGCCGGGAGGGTGGCTACACCTTC. Its protein product is CASSRREGGYTF.

The chain couples TRBV2 to TRBJ1-4; no definite D call. The V gene lost 0 bases and the J gene lost 5 bases, with 10 bases spanning the gap. CDR1 SNHLY and CDR2 FYNNEI come from the germline V gene. The CDR3 runs 15 residues. The CDR3 loop reads CASSEAGRSNEKLFF. The DNA for the CDR3 is TGTGCCAGCAGTGAAGCGGGCAGATCCAATGAAAAACTGTTTTTT.

The chain links TRBV2 to TRBJ1-5, with D perhaps matching TRBD1 (5 bases). The CDR3 consists of 13 residues. Germline-derived CDR1 and CDR2 are SNHLY and FYNNEI. The V end lost 3 bases, the J end lost 11 bases, and 14 bases lay between the germline ends. The chain's CDR3 is CASSEGPRRAQHF. As DNA, the CDR3 is TGTGCCAGCAGTGAGGGGCCCCGTAGGGCCCAGCATTTT. Looking up the rest from reference TRBV2 and TRBJ1-5 gives the full variable domain: EPEVTQTPSHQVTQMGQEVILRCVPISNHLYFYWYRQILGQKVEFLVSFYNNEISEKSEIFDDQFSVERPDGSNFTLKIRSTKLEDSAMYFCASSEGPRRAQHFGDGTRLSIL.

V is TRBV28 and J is TRBJ1-1; D not resolved. The CDR3 sequence is 16 residues long. V was pared by 4 bases and J by 1 base, with 16 bases between. Germline V gives CDR1 MDHEN, CDR2 SYDVKM. CDR3 residues: CASSSGSEGENTEAFF. The DNA of the CDR3 is TGTGCCAGCAGTTCCGGGTCGGAGGGAGAGAACACTGAAGCTTTCTTT.

This clone turned up a few times. CDR3 loop: CASSFGGGNTIYF. The CDR3 DNA is TGTGCCAGCAGCTTTGGGGGGGGAAACACCATATATTTT. The chain joins TRBV7-8 to TRBJ1-3; TRBD1 might be the D (5 bases). This CDR3 comprises 13 residues. CDR1 is SGHVS, CDR2 FQNEAQ, per germline. V lost 3 bases and J 4 bases, leaving 7 bases between the germline ends.

The CDR3 sequence: CASSVTGAGQPQHF. The CDR3 DNA reads TGTGCCAGCAGCGTAACAGGGGCTGGGCAGCCCCAGCATTTT. The genes are TRBV9 and TRBJ1-5; 7 bases are shared with TRBD1. J gave up 7 bases and V 1 base, and 5 bases lay outside the gene matches. The CDR3 length is 14 residues. From germline, CDR1 is SGDLS and CDR2 YYNGEE.

The rearrangement links TRBV5-4 to TRBJ1-2; unclear D gene. Between the trimmed V and J ends, which lost 10 bases and 5 bases, there was a span of 21 bases. Germline values: CDR1 SGHNT, CDR2 YYREEE (reference sequence). The CDR3 length is 14 residues. Here the CDR3 reads CASTLGRELYGYTF. CDR3 DNA sequence: TGTGCCTCAACATTGGGGAGGGAACTATATGGCTACACCTTC.

This CDR3 reads CAWSMRLVSTYNSPLHF. CDR3 DNA: TGTGCCTGGAGTATGCGGCTTGTTTCTACCTATAATTCACCCCTCCACTTT. The genes are TRBV30 and TRBJ1-6; no clear D. V lost 2 bases to trimming and J lost 2 bases, with 16 bases between them. The CDR3 covers 17 residues. Germline V CDR1 and CDR2: GTSNPN, SVGIG (reference sequence).

This chain connects TRBV11-3 to TRBJ1-1; no clear D. The germline CDR1 and CDR2 sequences are SGHNT and YENEEA. V dropped 1 base and J dropped 0 bases, with 9 bases sitting between them. This CDR3 region has 15 residues. The CDR3 protein is CASSLVSTMNTEAFF. Written as DNA, the CDR3 is TGTGCCAGCAGCTTAGTCAGTACTATGAACACTGAAGCTTTCTTT.

The chain joins TRBV11-3 to TRBJ2-5; 7 bases agree with TRBD1. The CDR3 has 14 residues. V lost 4 bases and J lost 0; bases outside the gene matches: 2. Germline V gene sequence: CDR1 SGHNT, CDR2 YENEEA. CDR3 nucleotides: TGTGCCAGCAGCTCCGGGACAGACCAAGAGACCCAGTACTTC. Translation: CASSSGTDQETQYF. Looking up the rest from reference TRBV11-3 and TRBJ2-5 gives the full variable domain: EAGVVQSPRYKIIEKKQPVAFWCNPISGHNTLYWYLQNLGQGPELLIRYENEEAVDDSQLPKDRFSAERLKGVDSTLKIQPAELGDSAVYLCASSSGTDQETQYFGPGTRLLVL.

This clone was recorded a few times. V gene TRBV19 combines with J gene TRBJ2-3; TRBD2 matches at 8 bases. Unmatched junction bases numbered 16, after V lost 10 bases and J lost 1 base. This CDR3 spans 17 amino acids. Germline CDR1 is LNHDA and CDR2 is SQIVND (reference sequence). CDR3 bases: TGTGCCACCAACCCCGGGACTAGTTATATTCGCACAGATACGCAGTATTTT. Translation gives CATNPGTSYIRTDTQYF.

The chain recombines TRBV5-1 with TRBJ1-4; 7 bases line up with TRBD1. This CDR3 spans 17 amino acids. CDR1 and CDR2 (germline): SGHRS, YFSETQ. The V segment lost 3 bases and the J segment 0 bases; nucleotides outside the gene matches: 8. The chain's CDR3 is CASSSGAGGATNEKLFF. CDR3 DNA sequence: TGCGCCAGCAGCTCGGGGGCAGGGGGTGCAACTAATGAAAAACTGTTTTTT.

The chain joins TRBV5-5 to TRBJ1-2, with D unclear. The germline V gene encodes CDR1 SGHKS and CDR2 YYEKEE (reference sequence). Trimming cost V 2 bases and J 4 bases, with 21 bases left between them. The CDR3 consists of 17 residues. The DNA for the CDR3 is TGTGCCAGCAGCTTTTCCATAACACCCAGGTCAGGCTATGGCTACACCTTC. This encodes CASSFSITPRSGYGYTF.

This sequence joins TRBV7-2 and TRBJ2-1, with 8 nucleotides matching TRBD2. V dropped 4 bases and J dropped 0; count of bases not matched to a gene: 2. The germline V gene has CDR1 SGHTA and CDR2 FQGNSA. The CDR3 extends over 15 amino acids. The CDR3 DNA sequence: TGTGCCAGCAGCTCCGGGACTAGCTCCTACAATGAGCAGTTCTTC. Its protein is CASSSGTSSYNEQFF.

V usage is TRBV23-1 and J usage is TRBJ1-2; D perhaps matches TRBD1 (5 bases). TRBV23-1 is recorded as an ORF, its role being uncertain. The V end lost 8 bases, the J end lost 4 bases, and 11 bases lay between the germline ends. CDR3 length: 12 amino acids. The CDR3 loop is CASGGGPYGYTF. The CDR3 nucleotides are TGCGCCAGCGGGGGGGGTCCCTATGGCTACACCTTC.

This clone has just one count. V gene TRBV11-2 combines with J gene TRBJ1-2; 8 bases map to TRBD1. With 5 bases clipped from V and 2 bases from J, the junction kept 4 bases outside the gene matches. The CDR3 runs to 14 residues. Germline lookup yields CDR1 SGHAT and CDR2 FQNNGV. The CDR3 DNA is TGTGCCAGCAGCCCCGGGACAGGCAACTATGGCTACACCTTC. This sequence encodes CASSPGTGNYGYTF.

V usage is TRBV11-3 and J usage is TRBJ2-5; 7 bases line up with TRBD2. The CDR3 covers 17 residues. The germline V gene encodes CDR1 SGHNT and CDR2 YENEEA. V gave up 5 bases and J gave up 2 bases; unmatched junction bases: 14. The CDR3 sequence is CASSPRRWGDYQETQYF. The CDR3 bases are TGTGCCAGCAGCCCCCGGCGGTGGGGGGACTATCAAGAGACCCAGTACTTC. Looking up the rest from reference TRBV11-3 and TRBJ2-5 gives the full variable domain: EAGVVQSPRYKIIEKKQPVAFWCNPISGHNTLYWYLQNLGQGPELLIRYENEEAVDDSQLPKDRFSAERLKGVDSTLKIQPAELGDSAVYLCASSPRRWGDYQETQYFGPGTRLLVL.

This clone was picked up one time. The chain uses TRBV7-8 and TRBJ2-7, with a possible D match to TRBD2 (5 bases). Germline CDR1 SGHVS, CDR2 FQNEAQ. This CDR3 contains 14 residues. V was clipped by 0 bases and J by 0 bases, with 6 bases between them. The CDR3 DNA follows: TGTGCCAGCAGCTTAGCGGGGAGCTCCTACGAGCAGTACTTC. Its translation is CASSLAGSSYEQYF. Combining the CDR3 with reference TRBV7-8 and TRBJ2-7 gives the whole variable domain GAGVSQSPRYKVAKRGQDVALRCDPISGHVSLFWYQQALGQGPEFLTYFQNEAQLDKSGLPSDRFFAERPEGSVSTLKIQRTQQEDSAVYLCASSLAGSSYEQYFGPGTRLTVT.

The V and J genes are TRBV27 and TRBJ2-1; TRBD2 aligns across 13 bases. The germline V gene has CDR1 MNHEY and CDR2 SMNVEV (reference sequence). This CDR3 region has 16 residues. CDR3 DNA: TGTGTCTCCCGCCGACTAGCGGGGGGCAGCATCCATGAGCAGTTCTTC. It specifies CVSRRLAGGSIHEQFF.

This clone was seen a few times. The J gene is TRBJ2-7, the V gene TRBV10-3, with D perhaps matching TRBD2 (5 bases). The CDR3 runs 12 residues. V lost 9 bases and J 6 bases, leaving 15 bases between the germline ends. Looked up from germline, CDR1 is ENHRY and CDR2 is SYGVKD. CDR3 sequence (DNA): TGTGCCATTACCCGGGGAGAAGGCGAGCAGTACTTC. It translates to CAITRGEGEQYF.